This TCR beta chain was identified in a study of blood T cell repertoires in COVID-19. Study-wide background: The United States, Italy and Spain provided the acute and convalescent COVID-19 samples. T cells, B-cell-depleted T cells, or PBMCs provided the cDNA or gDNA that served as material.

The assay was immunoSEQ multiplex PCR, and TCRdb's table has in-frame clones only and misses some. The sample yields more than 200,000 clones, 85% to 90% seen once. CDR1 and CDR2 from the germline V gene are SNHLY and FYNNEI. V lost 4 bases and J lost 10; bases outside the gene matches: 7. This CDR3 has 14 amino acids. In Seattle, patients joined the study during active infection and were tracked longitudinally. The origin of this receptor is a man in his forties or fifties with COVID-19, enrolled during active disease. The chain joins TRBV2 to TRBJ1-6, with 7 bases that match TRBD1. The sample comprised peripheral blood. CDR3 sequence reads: CASSGQGGESPLHF. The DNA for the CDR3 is TGTGCCAGCAGTGGACAGGGAGGAGAATCACCCCTCCACTTT.